One and the same sample provided the 10 T cell receptor beta chains below, sequenced in a study of T cells after yellow fever vaccination (dated by TCRdb to the late 2010s). The treatment or condition label corresponds to: live attenuated yellow fever vaccine strain. The library came from 5' RACE. The data were produced on an Illumina HiSeq 2500. TCRdb trimmed the raw reads at Q25, called clones with MiXCR and kept productive beta chains. Rows merge per CDR3 protein into single entries with the most common DNA and genes. The sample contains 500,000 to 650,000 distinct CDR3 sequences, less than 20% of them found a single time. Roughly 17% of the sample comes from the top ten. The sample consisted of PBMCs, taken 5 days after the first yellow fever vaccination. The receptors stem from a man between 18 and 35 years old who received the YFV17D yellow fever vaccine.

Only a few counts were recorded for this clonotype. V and J are TRBV7-9 and TRBJ1-2, with 7 bases aligning to TRBD1. Trimming at V came to 4 bases and at J to 5 bases, leaving 10 bases not matched to a gene. The CDR3 runs to 15 residues. In germline, CDR1 is SEHNR, CDR2 FQNEAQ (reference sequence). The CDR3 coding sequence is TGTGCCAGCAGCTCGAGGCGGGACAGTGGGTATGGCTACACCTTC. It specifies CASSSRRDSGYGYTF.

This clonotype has a handful of counts. The chain recombines TRBV29-1 with TRBJ1-2; D perhaps matches TRBD1 (6 bases). Germline V gene lookup returns CDR1 SQVTM and CDR2 ANQGSEA. This CDR3 region has 15 residues. V lost 2 bases to trimming and J lost 1 base, with 14 bases between them. The chain's CDR3 is CSVEPIRTVNYGYTF. The CDR3 DNA reads TGCAGCGTTGAACCCATTCGGACAGTTAACTATGGCTACACCTTC.

The V gene is TRBV20-1, the J gene TRBJ2-7; TRBD1 matches 7 bases. V shed 5 bases and J 2 bases; nucleotides not matched to a gene: 9. This CDR3 spans 14 amino acids. The germline V gene encodes CDR1 DFQATT and CDR2 SNEGSKA (reference sequence). The CDR3 DNA is TGCAGTGCTCAAAGCTTGGGACAGCCCTACGAGCAGTACTTC. It encodes CSAQSLGQPYEQYF.

The rearrangement links TRBV11-2 to TRBJ2-5, with 13 bases matching TRBD2. The germline gives CDR1 SGHAT, CDR2 FQNNGV. V was clipped by 1 base and J by 7 bases; unmatched bases: 15. The CDR3 totals 19 residues. This CDR3 reads CASSLGAKTSGGNTGTQYF. DNA of the CDR3: TGTGCCAGCAGCTTAGGGGCGAAGACTAGCGGGGGGAACACTGGGACCCAGTACTTC.

This rearrangement joins TRBV15 to TRBJ2-3; the match to TRBD2 covers 10 bases. Losses at the gene ends were 5 bases for V and 2 bases for J; bases not matched to a gene: 7. Germline values: CDR1 LNHNV, CDR2 YYDKDF (reference sequence). The CDR3 is 16 residues long. The CDR3 nucleotides are TGTGCCACCAGCCCCCCTACTAGCGGGGCCACAGATACGCAGTATTTT. It codes for CATSPPTSGATDTQYF. Complete variable domain (other parts from reference TRBV15 and TRBJ2-3): DAMVIQNPRYQVTQFGKPVTLSCSQTLNHNVMYWYQQKSSQAPKLLFHYYDKDFNNEADTPDNFQSRRPNTSFCFLDIRSPGLGDTAMYLCATSPPTSGATDTQYFGPGTRLTVL.

This clonotype came up a few times. The chain is built from TRBV19 and TRBJ1-5, with D possibly being TRBD1 (5 bases). The CDR3 spans 14 residues. Per germline, CDR1 LNHDA and CDR2 SQIVND (reference sequence). The V end was cut by 3 bases, the J end by 7 bases, with 13 bases between. Here the CDR3 reads CASSMAGHLQPQHF. CDR3 nucleotide sequence: TGTGCCAGTAGTATGGCAGGGCATCTGCAGCCCCAGCATTTT. The variable domain in full, completed from reference TRBV19 and TRBJ1-5, reads DGGITQSPKYLFRKEGQNVTLSCEQNLNHDAMYWYRQDPGQGLRLIYYSQIVNDFQKGDIAEGYSVSREKKESFPLTVTSAQKNPTAFYLCASSMAGHLQPQHFGDGTRLSIL.

This clonotype was picked up a small number of times. V and J are TRBV14 and TRBJ2-1; no firm D call. The CDR3 runs to 13 residues. Per germline, CDR1 SGHDN and CDR2 FVKESK. V gave up 5 bases and J gave up 10 bases, with 15 bases separating them. The CDR3 DNA reads TGTGCCAGCAGCTACCTATCTCAGGCGGAGCAGTTCTTC. Translated: CASSYLSQAEQFF.

This sequence joins TRBV12-3 or TRBV12-4 and TRBJ2-3; 7 bases line up with TRBD1. The CDR3 runs to 15 residues. The trim removed 4 bases at V and 0 bases at J, leaving 4 bases unmatched. The CDR3 DNA reads as TGTGCCAGCAGTTCGGACAGGCTAAGCACAGATACGCAGTATTTT. Translating it yields CASSSDRLSTDTQYF.

The V gene is TRBV11-2, the J gene TRBJ2-5; D is perhaps TRBD1 (5 bases). Germline lookup yields CDR1 SGHAT and CDR2 FQNNGV. The V end was cut by 5 bases, the J end by 7 bases, with 14 bases between. The CDR3 consists of 13 residues. CDR3 nucleotide sequence: TGTGCCAGCAGCCCAGGACCTAGGGGGACCCAGTACTTC. Protein product: CASSPGPRGTQYF.

This clonotype was counted once. The V gene is TRBV19, the J gene TRBJ2-2; D may match TRBD1 or TRBD2 (6 bases each). The CDR3 loop spans 18 amino acids. Germline V gene sequence: CDR1 LNHDA, CDR2 SQIVND (reference sequence). V was pared by 7 bases and J by 4 bases, with 25 bases between. CDR3 in amino acids: CASKRGAVGREGTGELFF. The DNA for the CDR3 is TGTGCCAGTAAGAGGGGGGCCGTGGGCAGGGAAGGCACCGGGGAGCTGTTTTTT.